This TCR beta chain stems from a study of blood T cell repertoires in COVID-19. Overall study context: Acute-phase and convalescent COVID-19 samples originated in the United States, Italy and Spain. Nucleic acid was either cDNA or gDNA, and it came from T cells, B-cell-depleted T cells, or PBMCs.

In the authors' methods: Amplification of reference gene primers was used by the study to estimate nucleated cell counts. Only in-frame clones appear in the TCRdb table, and some are missing; sequencing was by immunoSEQ multiplex PCR. V, J and clone size are those of that table, while D and trimming were read from the DNA. The sample has just over 25,000 clones; roughly 88% are singletons. The source material was peripheral blood. This clonotype was sampled from a human donor in a cohort sampled during active COVID-19.

The CDR3 DNA sequence: TGTGCCAGCACCTTCCTAGCGGGGCAAGAGACCCAGTACTTC. Its translation is CASTFLAGQETQYF. The chain combines TRBV7-8 with TRBJ2-5, with 9 bases matching TRBD2. The J segment lost 2 bases and the V segment lost 7 bases, leaving 5 bases of the junction unmatched. This CDR3 comprises 14 residues. Germline CDR1 and CDR2: SGHVS and FQNEAQ. The variable domain in full, with the rest retrieved from reference TRBV7-8 and TRBJ2-5, is GAGVSQSPRYKVAKRGQDVALRCDPISGHVSLFWYQQALGQGPEFLTYFQNEAQLDKSGLPSDRFFAERPEGSVSTLKIQRTQQEDSAVYLCASTFLAGQETQYFGPGTRLLVL.